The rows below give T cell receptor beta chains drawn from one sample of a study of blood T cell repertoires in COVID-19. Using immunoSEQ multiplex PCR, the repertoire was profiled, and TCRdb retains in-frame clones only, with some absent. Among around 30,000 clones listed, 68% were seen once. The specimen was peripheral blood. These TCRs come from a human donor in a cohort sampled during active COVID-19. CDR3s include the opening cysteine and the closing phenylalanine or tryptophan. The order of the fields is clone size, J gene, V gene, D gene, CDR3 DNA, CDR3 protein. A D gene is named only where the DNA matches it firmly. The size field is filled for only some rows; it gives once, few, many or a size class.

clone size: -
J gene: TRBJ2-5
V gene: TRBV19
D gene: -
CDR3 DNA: TGTGCCAGTAGTACCCCAGAGGTCGGGGAGACCCAGTACTTC
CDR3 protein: CASSTPEVGETQYF

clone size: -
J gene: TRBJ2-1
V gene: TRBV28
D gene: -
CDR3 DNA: TGTGCCAGCAGTTTATCAGGGACTGCGTACAATGAGCAGTTCTTC
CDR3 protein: CASSLSGTAYNEQFF

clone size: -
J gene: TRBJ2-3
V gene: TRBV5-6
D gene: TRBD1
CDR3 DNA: TGTGCCAGCAGCAGGACAGGGCAGGTAACAGATACGCAGTATTTT
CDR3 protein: CASSRTGQVTDTQYF

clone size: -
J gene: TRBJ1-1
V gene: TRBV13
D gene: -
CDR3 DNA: TGTGCCAGCAGCTCCGCCCAGGGGAACACTGAAGCTTTCTTT
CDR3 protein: CASSSAQGNTEAFF

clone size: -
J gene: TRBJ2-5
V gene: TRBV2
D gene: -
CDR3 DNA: TGTGCCAGCAGTCGCGGGGCAAAAGAGACCCAGTACTTC
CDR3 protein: CASSRGAKETQYF

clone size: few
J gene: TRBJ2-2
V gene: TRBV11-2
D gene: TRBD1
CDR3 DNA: TGTGCCAGCAGCTTATCGGGACAGGGGACCGGGGAGCTGTTTTTT
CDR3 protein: CASSLSGQGTGELFF

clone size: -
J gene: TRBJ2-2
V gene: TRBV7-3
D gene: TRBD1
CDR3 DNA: TGTGCCAGCAGCCGGGACAGGGTTGAGAACACCGGGGAGCTGTTTTTT
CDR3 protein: CASSRDRVENTGELFF

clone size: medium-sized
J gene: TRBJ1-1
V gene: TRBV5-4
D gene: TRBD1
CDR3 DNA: TGTGCCAGCAGCGTACAGGGGGTAGACACTGAAGCTTTCTTT
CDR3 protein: CASSVQGVDTEAFF

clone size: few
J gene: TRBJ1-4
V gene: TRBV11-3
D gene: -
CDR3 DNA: TGTGCCAGCAGCCCCCGGGGGGAAAAACTGTTTTTT
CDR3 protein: CASSPRGEKLFF

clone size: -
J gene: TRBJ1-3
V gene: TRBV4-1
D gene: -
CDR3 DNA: TGCGCCAGCAGCCAAAGGGACATTCAAGGAAACACCATATATTTT
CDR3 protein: CASSQRDIQGNTIYF

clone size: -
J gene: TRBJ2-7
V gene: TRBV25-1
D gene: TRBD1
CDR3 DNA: TGTGCCAGCAGTGGGACAGGGGTCTACGAGCAGTACTTC
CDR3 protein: CASSGTGVYEQYF

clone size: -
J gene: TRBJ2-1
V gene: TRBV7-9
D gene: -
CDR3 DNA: TGTGCCAGCAGCCCCTTGGGCCGGCACCTAAATGAGCAGTTCTTC
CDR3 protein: CASSPLGRHLNEQFF

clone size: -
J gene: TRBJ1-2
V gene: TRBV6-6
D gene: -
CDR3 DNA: TGTGCCAGCAGTTACTCATCCGTCGATGGCTACACCTTC
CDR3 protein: CASSYSSVDGYTF

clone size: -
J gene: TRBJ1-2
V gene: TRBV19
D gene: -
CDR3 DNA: TGTGCCAGTAGGAGGGTCCTACTCGGGGGCTACACCTTC
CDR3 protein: CASRRVLLGGYTF

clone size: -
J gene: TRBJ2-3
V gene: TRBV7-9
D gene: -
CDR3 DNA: TGTGCCAGCAGCTCCGACATCAGTCCCACAGATACGCAGTATTTT
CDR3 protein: CASSSDISPTDTQYF

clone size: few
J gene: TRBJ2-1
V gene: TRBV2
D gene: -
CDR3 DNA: TGTGCCAGCAGTATCGACTGGAGCTCCTACAATGAGCAGTTCTTC
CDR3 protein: CASSIDWSSYNEQFF

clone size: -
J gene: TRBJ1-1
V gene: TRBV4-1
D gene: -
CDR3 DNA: TGCGCCAGCAGCCGACTTAGGGGGAAGGAAACTGAAGCTTTCTTT
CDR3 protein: CASSRLRGKETEAFF

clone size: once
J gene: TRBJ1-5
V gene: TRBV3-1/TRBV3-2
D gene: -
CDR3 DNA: TGTGCCAGCAGCCCTATCCCGGGTGGTCAGCCCCAGCATTTT
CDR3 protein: CASSPIPGGQPQHF

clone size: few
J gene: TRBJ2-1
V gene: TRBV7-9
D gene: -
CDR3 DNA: TGTGCCAGCAGCTTAAGAAGTGCGCGGGAAACCTACAATGAGCAGTTCTTC
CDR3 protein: CASSLRSARETYNEQFF

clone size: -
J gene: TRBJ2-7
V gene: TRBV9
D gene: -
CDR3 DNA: TGTGCCAGCAGCGCCAAGAGGGCAGGAGACTACGAGCAGTACTTC
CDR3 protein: CASSAKRAGDYEQYF

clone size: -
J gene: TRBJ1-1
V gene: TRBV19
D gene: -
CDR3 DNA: TGTGCCAGTAGTATGTCGGGAGTTGGGACTGAAGCTTTCTTT
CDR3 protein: CASSMSGVGTEAFF

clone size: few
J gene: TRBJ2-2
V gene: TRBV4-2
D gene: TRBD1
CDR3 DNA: TGTGCCAGCAGCCGCACACAGGGGACCACCGGGGAGCTGTTTTTT
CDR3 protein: CASSRTQGTTGELFF

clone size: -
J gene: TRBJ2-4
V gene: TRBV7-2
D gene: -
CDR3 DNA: TGTGCCAGCAGCCGAGGGACTGCGGACATTCAGTACTTC
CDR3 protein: CASSRGTADIQYF

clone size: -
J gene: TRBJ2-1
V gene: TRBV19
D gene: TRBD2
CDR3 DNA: TGTGCCAGTATCACTAGCGGGAGCAGCTCCTACAATGAGCAGTTCTTC
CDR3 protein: CASITSGSSSYNEQFF

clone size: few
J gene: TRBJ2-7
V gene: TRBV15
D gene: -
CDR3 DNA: TGTGCCACCAGCACAAGGAGGTCCTACGAGCAGTACTTC
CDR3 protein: CATSTRRSYEQYF

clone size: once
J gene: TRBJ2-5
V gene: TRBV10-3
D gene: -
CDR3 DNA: TGTGCCATCAGCCCGGACAGAAGATATGAGACCCAGTACTTC
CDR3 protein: CAISPDRRYETQYF

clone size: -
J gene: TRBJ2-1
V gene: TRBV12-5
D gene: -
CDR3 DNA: TGTGCTAGTGGTTTGGTATGGGGGGGCGATAACTCCTACAATGAGCAGTTCTTC
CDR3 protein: CASGLVWGGDNSYNEQFF

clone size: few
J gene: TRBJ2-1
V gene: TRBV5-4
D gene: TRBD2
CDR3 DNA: TGTGCCAGCAGCCCGTTAGCGGGAGGGGACAATGAGCAGTTCTTC
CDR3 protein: CASSPLAGGDNEQFF

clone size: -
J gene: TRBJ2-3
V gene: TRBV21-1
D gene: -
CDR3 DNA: TGTGCCAGCAGCAAAGCGGACTTAGATATTCGGCGTGATACGCAGTATTTT
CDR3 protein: CASSKADLDIRRDTQYF

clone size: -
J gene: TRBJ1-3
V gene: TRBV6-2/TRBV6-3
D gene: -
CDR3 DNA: TGTGCCAGCAGTTATTCTCAGGGATCGACTGGAAACACCATATATTTT
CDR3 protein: CASSYSQGSTGNTIYF

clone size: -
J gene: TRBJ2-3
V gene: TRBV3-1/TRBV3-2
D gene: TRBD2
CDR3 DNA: TGTGCCAGCAGCCACCTTGTAGGCTGGGGGGGGCAGTATTTT
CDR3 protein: CASSHLVGWGGQYF

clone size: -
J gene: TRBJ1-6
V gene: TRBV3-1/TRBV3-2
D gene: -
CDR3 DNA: TGTGCCAGCAGCCAAGTGGGGGGTTTAAGTTCACCCCTCCACTTT
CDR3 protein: CASSQVGGLSSPLHF

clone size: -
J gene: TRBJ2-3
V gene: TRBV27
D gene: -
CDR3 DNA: TGTGCCAGCAGCCCGCGGGGGCCCGGCACAGATACGCAGTATTTT
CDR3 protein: CASSPRGPGTDTQYF

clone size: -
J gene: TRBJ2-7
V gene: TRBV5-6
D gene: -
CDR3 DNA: TGTGCCAGCAGCTTGCCCCCTACGGACGAGCAGTACTTC
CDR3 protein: CASSLPPTDEQYF

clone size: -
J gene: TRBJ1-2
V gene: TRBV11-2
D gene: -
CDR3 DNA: TGTGCCAGCAGCTTAGACTTCCCCGGGGTCTATGGCTACACCTTC
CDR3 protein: CASSLDFPGVYGYTF

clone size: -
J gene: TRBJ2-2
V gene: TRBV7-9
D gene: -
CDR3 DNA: TGTGCCAGCAGCCCAGGGGCCTACACCGGGGAGCTGTTTTTT
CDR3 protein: CASSPGAYTGELFF

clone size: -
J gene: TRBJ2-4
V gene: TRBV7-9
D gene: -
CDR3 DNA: TGTGCCAGCAGCTTACAGGGGAACATTCAGTACTTC
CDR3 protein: CASSLQGNIQYF

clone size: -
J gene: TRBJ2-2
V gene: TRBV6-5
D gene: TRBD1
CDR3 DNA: TGTGCCAGCAGCTTCTATTTCGGACAGGGTGAGCTGTTTTTT
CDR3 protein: CASSFYFGQGELFF

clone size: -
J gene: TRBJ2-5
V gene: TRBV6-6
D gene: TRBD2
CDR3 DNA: TGTGCCAGCAAGACTAGCGACCAAGAGACCCAGTACTTC
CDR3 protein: CASKTSDQETQYF

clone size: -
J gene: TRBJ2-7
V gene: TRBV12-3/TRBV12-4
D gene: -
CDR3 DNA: TGTGCCAGCAGTTTTGGCGGGGAGCAGTACTTC
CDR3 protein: CASSFGGEQYF

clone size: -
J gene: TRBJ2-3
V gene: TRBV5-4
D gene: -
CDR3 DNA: TGTGCCAGCAGCTTCGGTCGGGGGACTAGCACAGATACGCAGTATTTT
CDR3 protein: CASSFGRGTSTDTQYF

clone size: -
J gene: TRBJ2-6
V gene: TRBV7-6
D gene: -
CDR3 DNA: TGTGCCAGCAGCTTAGGATTGGTGAGGGACTCTCACCACTTCTCTGGGGCCAACGTCCTGACTTTC
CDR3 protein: CASSLGLVRDSHHFSGANVLTF

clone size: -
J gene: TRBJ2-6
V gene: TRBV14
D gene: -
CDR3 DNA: TGTGCCAGCAGCCTAAGGACAGCCCCTGGGGCCAACGTCCTGACTTTC
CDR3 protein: CASSLRTAPGANVLTF

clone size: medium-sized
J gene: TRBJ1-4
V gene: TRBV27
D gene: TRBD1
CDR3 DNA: TGTGCCAGCAGTGATGAAGGGGGCGATGAAAAACTGTTTTTT
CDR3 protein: CASSDEGGDEKLFF

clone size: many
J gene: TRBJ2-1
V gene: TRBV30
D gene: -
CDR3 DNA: TGTGCCTCCCTGACTAGTTCCCGATCAGATGAGCAGTTCTTC
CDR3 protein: CASLTSSRSDEQFF

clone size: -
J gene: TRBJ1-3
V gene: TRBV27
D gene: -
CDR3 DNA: TGTGCCAGCAGTCCAGCACAGGGAAAAAGCTCTGGAAACACCATATATTTT
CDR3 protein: CASSPAQGKSSGNTIYF

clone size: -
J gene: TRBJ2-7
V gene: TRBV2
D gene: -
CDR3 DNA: TGTGCCAGCAGTTCCCGTGGACACTCCTACGAGCAGTACTTC
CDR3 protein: CASSSRGHSYEQYF

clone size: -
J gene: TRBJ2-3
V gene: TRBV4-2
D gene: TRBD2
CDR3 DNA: TGTGCCAGCAGCCAACAACCCCCCCTAGCGGGAGGGCGTAATACGCAGTATTTT
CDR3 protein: CASSQQPPLAGGRNTQYF

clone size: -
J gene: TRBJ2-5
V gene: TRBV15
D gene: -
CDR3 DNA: TGTGCCACCGGGGAGACACGAGGTGCCCAGTACTTC
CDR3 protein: CATGETRGAQYF

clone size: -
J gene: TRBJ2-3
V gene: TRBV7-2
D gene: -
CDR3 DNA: TGTGCCAGCAGCTTTAGTACCGATACGCAGTATTTT
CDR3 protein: CASSFSTDTQYF

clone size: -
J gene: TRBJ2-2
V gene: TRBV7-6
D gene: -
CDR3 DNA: TGTGCCAGCAGCTTCTTAACTGACACCGGGGAGCTGTTTTTT
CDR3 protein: CASSFLTDTGELFF

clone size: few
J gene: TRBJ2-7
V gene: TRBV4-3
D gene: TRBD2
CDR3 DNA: TGCGCCAGCAGCCAACTTGTGGCGGGAGGGGGCGAGCAGTACTTC
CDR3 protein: CASSQLVAGGGEQYF

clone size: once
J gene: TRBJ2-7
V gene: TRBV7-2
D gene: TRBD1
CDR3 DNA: TGTGCCAGCAGCCCCGGACAGGGTGGGGGCTACGAGCAGTACTTC
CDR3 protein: CASSPGQGGGYEQYF

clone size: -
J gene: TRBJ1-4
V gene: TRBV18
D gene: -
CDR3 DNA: TGTGCCAGCGCACGGGGACTTTCAGGCGAAAAACTGTTTTTT
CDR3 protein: CASARGLSGEKLFF